This T cell receptor beta chain emerged from a study of blood T cell repertoires in COVID-19. Study information: Whether acute or convalescent, the COVID-19 samples came from the United States, Italy and Spain. Sources were T cells, B-cell-depleted T cells, or PBMCs; the material itself was cDNA or gDNA.

CDR1 and CDR2 (germline): MDHEN, SYDVKM. V was clipped by 5 bases and J by 5 bases, with 15 bases between them. The CDR3 runs 14 residues. In the study's own analysis: Counts of nucleated cells, estimated from reference gene primer amplification, were obtained. The table came from immunoSEQ multiplex PCR; TCRdb's copy has only in-frame clones and leaves some out. D and trimming come from the DNA, and the V and J calls and clone size come from that table. The table shows 200,000 or so clones, with more than 85% occurring only once. This clonotype was obtained from a man aged 70 or older with active or convalescent COVID-19. The chain joins TRBV28 to TRBJ2-5; possibly TRBD2 for D (6 bases). Sequencing was done on a sample of peripheral blood. CDR3 sequence reads: CASSLDGDWETQYF. The CDR3 bases are TGTGCCAGCAGTCTTGACGGGGACTGGGAGACCCAGTACTTC. The full variable domain, completed using reference TRBV28 and TRBJ2-5, is DVKVTQSSRYLVKRTGEKVFLECVQDMDHENMFWYRQDPGLGLRLIYFSYDVKMKEKGDIPEGYSVSREKKERFSLILESASTNQTSMYLCASSLDGDWETQYFGPGTRLLVL.